This passage covers 27 T cell receptor beta chains from one sample sequenced in a study of T cells expressing NK-cell markers. TCRdb reworked the 5' RACE reads into one entry per CDR3 protein, no DNA. The table counts a few hundred thousand distinct CDR3 sequences; under 1.5% lies in the top ten. The sequencing input was blood T cells: a sorted CD56 or NKG2C T cell subset, CD4+ or CD8+ T cells, or bulk PBMC T cells (not recorded which). Receptors were obtained from a woman aged 45-59 years in good health.

V is TRBV15 and J is TRBJ2-5. This CDR3 spans 13 amino acids. CDR1 and CDR2 (germline): LNHNV, YYDKDF (reference sequence). The CDR3 region is CATSRESLLTQYF.

The rearrangement links TRBV10-3 to TRBJ2-2; without DNA, the TCRdb call of TRBD1 cannot be checked. The CDR3 contains 14 residues. Looked up from germline, CDR1 is ENHRY and CDR2 is SYGVKD. CDR3 in amino acids: CAITGTGNTGELFF.

The rearrangement joins TRBV5-1 to TRBJ2-1; without DNA, the TCRdb call of TRBD2 cannot be checked. Germline-derived CDR1 and CDR2 are SGHRS and YFSETQ. This CDR3 has 16 residues. CDR3: CASSTSGILLYNEQFF.

The CDR3 protein is CASSLQGSITEAFF. The rearrangement links TRBV5-6 to TRBJ1-1. In germline, CDR1 is SGHDT, CDR2 YYEEEE. CDR3 length equals 14 residues.

CDR3 in amino acids: CASSPRPENTEAFF. The V and J genes are TRBV9 and TRBJ1-1. Germline V CDR1 and CDR2: SGDLS, YYNGEE. There are 14 residues in the CDR3.

V gene TRBV4-2 combines with J gene TRBJ1-1. This CDR3 comprises 12 residues. In germline, CDR1 is LGHNA, CDR2 YNFKEQ. The CDR3 here is CASSQDWTEAFF.

The chain is built from TRBV29-1 and TRBJ1-1; TCRdb's assignment of TRBD1 cannot be checked, as there is no DNA. Germline CDR1 SQVTM, CDR2 ANQGSEA. The CDR3 is made up of 13 amino acids. The CDR3 reads CSPTRGAGTEAFF.

The gene calls are TRBV7-8 and TRBJ2-3; the TCRdb D gene call, TRBD1, has no DNA to confirm it. This CDR3 region has 20 residues. Germline V lookup: CDR1 SGHVS, CDR2 FQNEAQ. CDR3: CASSSLRRPGPGQVTDTQYF.

The chain uses TRBV10-3 and TRBJ1-1; TCRdb's D gene call, TRBD1, goes unchecked for lack of DNA. CDR3 length equals 18 residues. Germline V lookup: CDR1 ENHRY, CDR2 SYGVKD. CDR3 region: CAISELRRTGGFDTEAFF.

The V and J genes are TRBV5-1 and TRBJ2-5; the D call of TRBD1 rests on TCRdb alone, since no DNA is present to check it. Germline V gene lookup returns CDR1 SGHRS and CDR2 YFSETQ. The CDR3 runs 15 residues. This CDR3 reads CASSLSTTGQETQYF. Full variable domain (outside the CDR3, taken from reference TRBV5-1 and TRBJ2-5): KAGVTQTPRYLIKTRGQQVTLSCSPISGHRSVSWYQQTPGQGLQFLFEYFSETQRNKGNFPGRFSGRQFSNSRSEMNVSTLELGDSALYLCASSLSTTGQETQYFGPGTRLLVL.

The gene calls are TRBV28 and TRBJ2-1; TCRdb names TRBD1, which stays unverified in the absence of DNA. This CDR3 is 15 amino acids long. Germline V gene sequence: CDR1 MDHEN, CDR2 SYDVKM. The CDR3 loop is CASSLGERTYNEQFF.

The chain couples TRBV11-2 to TRBJ2-3; the TRBD1 assignment by TCRdb is unverifiable without DNA. CDR1 SGHAT and CDR2 FQNNGV come from the germline V gene. This CDR3 is 16 amino acids long. The CDR3 sequence is CASSSGTLATTDTQYF.

The rearrangement joins TRBV5-1 to TRBJ2-5. This CDR3 has 13 amino acids. Germline V gene lookup returns CDR1 SGHRS and CDR2 YFSETQ. The CDR3 spells CASSLADWETQYF.

This chain links TRBV5-6 with TRBJ1-1; TCRdb outputs TRBD1, but without DNA this stays unchecked. This CDR3 spans 14 amino acids. CDR1 is SGHDT, CDR2 YYEEEE, per germline. The CDR3 region is CATLQGPFDTEAFF.

The chain employs TRBV5-1 and TRBJ2-2; TCRdb reports TRBD1, a call that lacks DNA to check it against. The V gene's germline CDR1 is SGHRS and CDR2 YFSETQ. The CDR3 sequence is 15 residues long. This CDR3 reads CASSPWTGATGELFF.

The rearrangement links TRBV14 to TRBJ1-1; TCRdb outputs TRBD1, but without DNA this stays unchecked. CDR3 size: 14 residues. Germline V gene sequence: CDR1 SGHDN, CDR2 FVKESK. The chain's CDR3 is CATWDSLLNTEAFF.

This chain connects TRBV5-1 to TRBJ2-1. The germline gives CDR1 SGHRS, CDR2 YFSETQ. This CDR3 contains 14 residues. CDR3 residues: CASSPEDGYNEQFF.

The chain recombines TRBV14 with TRBJ2-1; the TCRdb D gene call, TRBD1, has no DNA to confirm it. The CDR3 runs to 15 residues. Germline V lookup: CDR1 SGHDN, CDR2 FVKESK. CDR3 loop: CASSQDARRRAEQFF.

The rearrangement uses TRBV2 and TRBJ1-1; checking the TCRdb D call of TRBD1 is not possible without DNA. The germline V gene encodes CDR1 SNHLY and CDR2 FYNNEI. CDR3 length equals 15 residues. CDR3 sequence: CASSDLTGQREGAFF.

V usage is TRBV11-3 and J usage is TRBJ2-5. This CDR3 comprises 14 residues. Germline V CDR1 and CDR2: SGHNT, YENEEA. The CDR3 reads CASSFQESEETQYF.

V is TRBV4-1 and J is TRBJ2-2; checking the TCRdb D call of TRBD1 is not possible without DNA. The CDR3 runs 20 residues. The germline V gene has CDR1 MGHRA and CDR2 YSYEKL. CDR3 sequence reads: CASSQGDRILVNPNTGELFF.

The chain carries TRBV4-1 and TRBJ1-5. Per the germline V gene, CDR1 is MGHRA and CDR2 is YSYEKL. This CDR3 region has 16 residues. CDR3: CASSQAGWGYNQPQHF.

The chain couples TRBV7-2 to TRBJ1-1. This CDR3 has 16 amino acids. Per germline, CDR1 SGHTA and CDR2 FQGNSA. The CDR3 sequence: CASSLGPQTMNTEAFF.

The chain carries TRBV4-1 and TRBJ2-1; TCRdb calls TRBD1, which cannot be checked without DNA. The germline CDR1 and CDR2 sequences are MGHRA and YSYEKL. The CDR3 contains 16 residues. The CDR3 spells CASSQGVVGGRNEQFF.

The chain carries TRBV15 and TRBJ1-5; the D call of TRBD1 rests on TCRdb alone, since no DNA is present to check it. There are 15 residues in the CDR3. Germline V gene sequence: CDR1 LNHNV, CDR2 YYDKDF (reference sequence). The CDR3 is CATSRGDRRDQPQHF.

J is TRBJ2-3 and V is TRBV7-3; TCRdb indicates TRBD1, and absent DNA this call remains unverified. Germline CDR1 SGHTA, CDR2 FQGTGA. CDR3 length: 14 residues. This chain's CDR3 is CASSSGGGADTQYF.

This CDR3 reads CATGRTGGTGELFF. The chain combines TRBV24-1 with TRBJ2-2; no DNA is available, so the TRBD1 call from TCRdb remains unchecked. The germline gives CDR1 KGHDR, CDR2 SFDVKD. The CDR3 totals 14 residues.